The 30 T cell receptor beta chains below were found in one sample sequenced in a study of regulatory T cells in long-lasting Graves disease. This sample's time point: newly diagnosed GD, antithyroid drugs for less than 3 months. PBMC-extracted RNA yielded the TCR library. Arm-PCR of CDR3 regions with iRepertoire HTBI primers generated TCR beta libraries. TCRdb re-called the multiplex PCR reads with MiXCR, one entry per CDR3 protein. The repertoire holds a few hundred thousand distinct CDR3 sequences, with around 15% as singletons. These same records also appear under a second study, on T cells in Graves' hyperthyroidism and ophthalmopathy.

Sequenced material: peripheral blood mononuclear cells (PBMCs), taken at new diagnosis, from a patient treated with antithyroid drugs. Every receptor here comes from a man between 40 and 49 years old with Graves disease.

This clonotype was picked up many times. The chain uses TRBV28 and TRBJ1-6, with D perhaps matching TRBD1 (5 bases). Trimming stripped 11 bases from V and 8 bases from J, with 13 bases between. CDR1 MDHEN and CDR2 SYDVKM come from the germline V gene. The CDR3 has 12 residues. CDR3 sequence reads: CAGGRVDSPLHF. The CDR3 nucleotides are TGTGCCGGCGGCAGGGTTGATTCACCCCTCCACTTT.

This clonotype was detected many times. The chain has TRBV7-2 and TRBJ2-3; 10 bases map to TRBD2. Per germline, CDR1 SGHTA and CDR2 FQGNSA. The ends lost 3 bases at V and 2 bases at J; junction bases unmatched: 17. The CDR3 covers 20 residues. CDR3 coding DNA: TGTGCCAGCAGCTTCCTAGCCCTCTTACAGCGGGGGGGTCACACAGATACGCAGTATTTT. Its protein product is CASSFLALLQRGGHTDTQYF.

This clonotype was observed a few times. This could be a read error, since a much larger clone is one nucleotide away. This rearrangement joins TRBV7-2 to TRBJ2-1, with 12 positions matching TRBD2. The J call could be wrong; TRBJ2-5 is a better fit for the DNA end. Per the germline V gene, CDR1 is SGHTA and CDR2 is FQGNSA. The CDR3 extends over 16 amino acids. DNA for the CDR3: TGTGCCAGCAGCTTATTAGACTCGGGACTAGCGGGGACCCAGTACTTC. Encoded protein: CASSLLDSGLAGTQYF.

This chain connects TRBV4-1 to TRBJ2-3; tentative D call: TRBD2 (6 bases). Germline-derived CDR1 and CDR2 are MGHRA and YSYEKL. This CDR3 spans 17 amino acids. V dropped 1 base and J dropped 4 bases, with 18 bases sitting between them. This CDR3 is CASSQVRERGVADTQYF. The CDR3 coding sequence is TGCGCCAGCAGCCAAGTTCGGGAGCGTGGTGTCGCAGATACGCAGTATTTT.

In this sample, this clonotype turned up a few times. The chain has TRBV12-5 and TRBJ2-7; tentatively, D is TRBD2 (5 bases). There are 15 residues in the CDR3. Germline CDR1 and CDR2: LGHNT and FRNRAP. Trimming took off 10 bases at V and 5 bases at J, with 24 bases between the two ends. CDR3 in amino acids: CAKPVGLVSSNEQYF. The CDR3 DNA is TGTGCTAAACCCGTCGGGCTGGTGTCTAGCAACGAGCAGTACTTC.

A word on this clonotype: A read error may be the cause here, since a much bigger clone is one base away. V is TRBV28 and J is TRBJ2-7, with D perhaps TRBD2 (6 bases). The CDR3 loop spans 11 amino acids. Germline CDR1 and CDR2: MDHEN and SYDVKM. Trimming pared 6 bases from V and 4 bases from J, leaving 7 bases between. The CDR3 DNA reads TGTGCCAGCAGGGGGGGATACGAGCAGTACTTC. Its translation: CASRGGYEQYF.

Comments on this clonotype: A much more abundant neighbour one base away suggests this may be a read error. The conserved phenylalanine or tryptophan is not found at the CDR3 terminus, so this likely reflects a read error. The rearrangement joins TRBV2 to TRBJ2-7; 10 bases agree with TRBD1. The germline gives CDR1 SNHLY, CDR2 FYNNEI. The CDR3 length is 15 residues. The V and J ends lost 7 bases and 2 bases, in that order; junction bases with no gene match: 8. CDR3 protein: CASTEGGTGAYEQYL. The CDR3 DNA reads TGTGCCAGCACCGAAGGCGGGACAGGGGCCTACGAGCAGTACCTC.

The chain has TRBV18 and TRBJ1-1; maybe TRBD1 (5 bases). Trimming removed 4 bases at V and 5 bases at J, with 11 bases between. CDR1 and CDR2 (germline): KGHSH, LQKENI. The CDR3 is 13 amino acids. The chain's CDR3 is CASSRMGVTEAFF. In DNA, the CDR3 is TGTGCCAGCTCACGAATGGGGGTAACTGAAGCTTTCTTT.

This clonotype was recorded a few times. The V call is TRBV9, the J call TRBJ2-2; either TRBD1 or TRBD2 may fit D (5 bases each). Trimming left V 3 bases short and J 9 bases short, with 12 bases between. In germline, CDR1 is SGDLS, CDR2 YYNGEE. This CDR3 contains 13 residues. CDR3 DNA: TGTGCCAGCAGCGACTCAGGGACCCGGGAGCTGTTTTTT. Translation gives CASSDSGTRELFF.

This clonotype was detected ten times or more. The chain links TRBV7-2 to TRBJ2-7; D tentatively reads TRBD1 or TRBD2 (6 bases each). Germline-derived CDR1 and CDR2 are SGHTA and FQGNSA. With 1 base removed from V and 7 bases from J, the gap between germline ends came to 11 bases. The CDR3 loop spans 13 amino acids. CDR3 DNA sequence: TGTGCCAGCAGCTTAGGGGGGGCTCCTGAGCAGTACTTC. It is translated as CASSLGGAPEQYF.

This clonotype was detected many times. The V and J genes are TRBV11-2 and TRBJ2-5; TRBD1 aligns across 8 bases. The CDR3 is made up of 19 amino acids. V gave up 5 bases and J gave up 4 bases; unmatched junction bases: 21. Germline-derived CDR1 and CDR2 are SGHAT and FQNNGV. This chain's CDR3 is CASSLSRFIDRGGPETQYF. The DNA for the CDR3 is TGTGCCAGCAGCCTCTCCCGGTTCATCGACAGGGGTGGACCAGAGACCCAGTACTTC.

A few counts support this clonotype. The chain is built from TRBV14 and TRBJ1-3, with 7 bases lining up with TRBD1. The J segment lost 4 bases and the V segment lost 5 bases, leaving 8 bases of the junction unmatched. Germline V gene lookup returns CDR1 SGHDN and CDR2 FVKESK. The CDR3 runs to 15 residues. Written as DNA, the CDR3 is TGTGCCAGCAGCGTGCACAGGGGATCGGGAAACACCATATATTTT. This encodes CASSVHRGSGNTIYF.

This clonotype was counted ten times or more. The chain has TRBV6-1 and TRBJ1-4; TRBD1 agrees at 10 bases. Unmatched junction bases numbered 7, after V lost 4 bases and J lost 8 bases. Germline V gene sequence: CDR1 MNHNS, CDR2 SASEGT. The length of the CDR3 is 15 residues. The CDR3 reads CASSARQGAREKLFF. DNA for the CDR3: TGTGCCAGCAGTGCCCGACAGGGGGCTAGGGAAAAACTGTTTTTT.

This clonotype has ten or more counts. The J gene is TRBJ1-2, the V gene TRBV2; TRBD1 agrees at 7 bases. The CDR3 is 13 amino acids. Germline values: CDR1 SNHLY, CDR2 FYNNEI. V gave up 4 bases and J gave up 4 bases; unmatched junction bases: 3. This chain's CDR3 is CASSGQGGYGYTF. The DNA for the CDR3 is TGTGCCAGCAGTGGACAGGGCGGCTATGGCTACACCTTC.

The chain joins TRBV20-1 to TRBJ2-1; tentatively, D is TRBD1 (5 bases). Germline V lookup: CDR1 DFQATT, CDR2 SNEGSKA (reference sequence). Trimming took off 2 bases at V and 0 bases at J, with 14 bases between the two ends. The CDR3 is made up of 16 amino acids. The CDR3 loop reads CSARSNRQSSYNEQFF. CDR3 nucleotide sequence: TGCAGTGCTAGATCAAACCGACAGAGCTCCTACAATGAGCAGTTCTTC.

The CDR3 sequence is CASSLGQGAGTEAFF. DNA for the CDR3: TGCGCCAGCAGCCTGGGACAGGGGGCGGGCACTGAAGCTTTCTTT. The chain joins TRBV5-1 to TRBJ1-1, with TRBD1 identical over 12 bases. Germline V lookup: CDR1 SGHRS, CDR2 YFSETQ. The V gene end was trimmed by 4 bases and the J gene end by 4 bases; junction bases not matched to a gene: 5. The CDR3 is 15 residues long.

This clonotype came up a few times. V usage is TRBV6-5 and J usage is TRBJ2-2, with a tentative D call TRBD2 (5 bases). CDR3 length: 16 residues. CDR1 and CDR2 from the germline V gene are MNHEY and SVGAGI. Trimming pared 0 bases from V and 7 bases from J, leaving 15 bases between. Here the CDR3 DNA reads TGTGCCAGCAGTTACTCTGCAAGCGGACTCAGCGGGGAGCTGTTTTTT. This codes for CASSYSASGLSGELFF.

This clonotype was seen many times. The V gene is TRBV7-8, the J gene TRBJ2-7; D is uncertain. V gave up 7 bases and J gave up 6 bases, with 13 bases separating them. CDR1 and CDR2 from the germline V gene are SGHVS and FQNEAQ. The CDR3 has 12 residues. Written as DNA, the CDR3 is TGTGCCAGCACCCCCATCCTGGGCGAGCAGTACTTC. Translation gives CASTPILGEQYF.

This clonotype was seen repeatedly, ten times or more. V usage is TRBV24-1 and J usage is TRBJ2-2; D perhaps matches TRBD1 (6 bases). Trimming removed 5 bases at V and 3 bases at J, with 12 bases between. The CDR3 has 15 residues. CDR1 KGHDR and CDR2 SFDVKD come from the germline V gene. CDR3 in amino acids: CATSVRQADTGELFF. CDR3 DNA sequence: TGTGCCACCAGTGTCCGACAGGCCGACACCGGGGAGCTGTTTTTT.

On this clonotype itself: The conserved phenylalanine or tryptophan normally closing the CDR3 is absent here, so this likely arose from a read error. V and J are TRBV18 and TRBJ2-7; D unresolved. The CDR3 spans 12 residues. V was clipped by 8 bases and J by 5 bases, with 13 bases between them. Germline V CDR1 and CDR2: KGHSH, LQKENI. The CDR3 DNA follows: TGTGCCAGCAGCTTAGGGTCGAACGAGCAGTACCTC. It codes for CASSLGSNEQYL.

The genes are TRBV5-1 and TRBJ2-1, with TRBD2 identical over 8 bases. Germline CDR1 reads SGHRS; CDR2 reads YFSETQ. CDR3 length: 16 amino acids. After removal of 2 bases from V and 4 bases from J, the junction contained 8 bases not matched to a gene. DNA of the CDR3: TGCGCCAGCAGCTTATGGGCGACTAGCGATTACAATGAGCAGTTCTTC. Protein product: CASSLWATSDYNEQFF.

The J gene is TRBJ2-2, the V gene TRBV7-9; tentative D call: TRBD1 (6 bases). CDR3 length equals 16 residues. Trimming removed 5 bases at V and 4 bases at J, with 17 bases between. Germline-derived CDR1 and CDR2 are SEHNR and FQNEAQ (reference sequence). CDR3 protein: CASSPPWTEVTGELFF. CDR3 in DNA: TGTGCCAGCAGCCCACCATGGACAGAGGTCACCGGGGAGCTGTTTTTT.

As DNA, the CDR3 is TGTGCCAGCAGTTACCACGATCAAGAGACCCAGTACTTC. This sequence encodes CASSYHDQETQYF. The chain carries TRBV6-5 and TRBJ2-5; no clear D gene. Germline values: CDR1 MNHEY, CDR2 SVGAGI. V shed 2 bases and J shed 2 bases, with 6 bases lying between them. This CDR3 is 13 amino acids long.

DNA for the CDR3: TGTGCCAGCAGCTTAGGTCCGGGCAAGATGAGCACGACTAATGAAAAACTGTTTTTT. As protein: CASSLGPGKMSTTNEKLFF. The chain joins TRBV7-8 to TRBJ1-4; D remains ambiguous. The CDR3 contains 19 residues. V was clipped by 1 base and J by 2 bases, with 20 bases between them. Germline CDR1 reads SGHVS; CDR2 reads FQNEAQ.

This clonotype was counted ten times or more. The chain has TRBV18 and TRBJ1-1; 7 bases are a match to TRBD1. The junction had 7 bases not matched to a gene; V was cut back by 3 bases and J by 6 bases. The V gene's germline CDR1 is KGHSH and CDR2 LQKENI. This CDR3 contains 14 residues. CDR3 loop: CASSPLNTGAEAFF. Here the CDR3 DNA reads TGTGCCAGCTCACCCCTAAATACAGGGGCTGAAGCTTTCTTT.

At least ten counts were recorded for this clonotype. V and J are TRBV20-1 and TRBJ2-4; tentatively, D is TRBD1 (5 bases). Germline V CDR1 and CDR2: DFQATT, SNEGSKA (reference sequence). Trimming took off 6 bases at V and 1 base at J, with 16 bases between the two ends. This CDR3 comprises 15 residues. CDR3 coding DNA: TGCAGTGCCCCTATGCATGGGGCTGCCAAAAACATTCAGTACTTC. Amino acids: CSAPMHGAAKNIQYF.

This clonotype was observed many times. This chain connects TRBV28 to TRBJ1-2; 8 bases are a match to TRBD1. V trimming: 8 bases; J trimming: 7 bases; junction bases outside the gene matches: 6. Germline V lookup: CDR1 MDHEN, CDR2 SYDVKM. The CDR3 loop spans 12 amino acids. In DNA, the CDR3 is TGTGCCAGCCACCAGGGGGCGCGTGGCTACACCTTC. Amino acids: CASHQGARGYTF.

At least ten counts were recorded for this clonotype. The chain has TRBV20-1 and TRBJ2-6; D gene unclear. The germline V gene encodes CDR1 DFQATT and CDR2 SNEGSKA (reference sequence). The CDR3 is 14 amino acids. Trimming took off 5 bases at V and 4 bases at J, with 12 bases between the two ends. The CDR3 loop is CSAGTGSGANVLTF. CDR3 DNA sequence: TGCAGTGCTGGCACTGGGTCCGGGGCCAACGTCCTGACTTTC.

This clonotype was seen repeatedly, ten times or more. The rearrangement links TRBV5-1 to TRBJ2-2, with TRBD1 as a possible D gene (6 bases). The CDR3 is 14 amino acids. V was shortened by 4 bases and J by 3 bases, with 10 bases between the two germline ends. Germline-derived CDR1 and CDR2 are SGHRS and YFSETQ. CDR3 sequence reads: CASSGRQDTGELFF. CDR3 DNA: TGCGCCAGCAGCGGAAGACAGGACACCGGGGAGCTGTTTTTT.

The rearrangement uses TRBV5-1 and TRBJ2-3; no firm D call. The J call may be faulty, since TRBJ2-5 better matches the DNA end. The CDR3 contains 16 residues. The germline V gene encodes CDR1 SGHRS and CDR2 YFSETQ. CDR3 protein: CASRRQVAADGETQYF. As DNA, the CDR3 is TGCGCCAGCAGGCGGCAGGTGGCAGCCGACGGGGAGACCCAGTACTTC.